The 30 T cell receptor beta chains given below trace back to one sample, sequenced in a study of blood T cell repertoires in COVID-19. Sequencing was performed with immunoSEQ multiplex PCR; in TCRdb, only in-frame clones are kept and a portion is missing. This sample carries 250,000 to 350,000 clones, less than 85% of them seen once, and the ten largest clones take more than 1.4%. Sequencing was carried out using peripheral blood. Receptors were obtained from a human donor with COVID-19, enrolled during active disease. The donor label of this sample is uncertain.

V gene TRBV29-1 combines with J gene TRBJ2-1; possibly TRBD2 for D (5 bases). The CDR3 is 18 residues long. Germline V gene sequence: CDR1 SQVTM, CDR2 ANQGSEA. V lost 2 bases and J 0 bases, leaving 20 bases between the germline ends. This chain's CDR3 is CSVEKVRVSGHSYNEQFF. The CDR3 region has the DNA TGCAGCGTTGAAAAAGTAAGAGTCAGCGGCCACTCCTACAATGAGCAGTTCTTC.

This chain connects TRBV7-9 to TRBJ2-7, with 9 bases that match TRBD2. In germline, CDR1 is SEHNR, CDR2 FQNEAQ (reference sequence). V lost 5 bases, J lost 1 base, and 3 bases stayed unmatched. The CDR3 length is 14 residues. The CDR3 bases are TGTGCCAGCAGCCTACTAGCGGGTTCCTACGAGCAGTACTTC. It specifies CASSLLAGSYEQYF.

This clone has a single count. This chain links TRBV28 with TRBJ2-3; D is uncertain. Germline V CDR1 and CDR2: MDHEN, SYDVKM. The germline V and J ends were trimmed by 2 bases and 4 bases, with 7 bases remaining between them. The CDR3 runs 13 residues. CDR3 DNA sequence: TGTGCCAGCAGTTTACCCCGAGCAGATACGCAGTATTTT. Amino acid sequence: CASSLPRADTQYF.

The chain has TRBV14 and TRBJ2-5; tentative D call: TRBD2 (6 bases). Per germline, CDR1 SGHDN and CDR2 FVKESK. The CDR3 has 12 amino acids. Trimming shortened V by 9 bases and J by 4 bases, and 12 bases separated the two germline ends. Here the CDR3 reads CARAGRRETQYF. In DNA form, the CDR3 reads TGTGCCAGGGCAGGGAGGCGAGAGACCCAGTACTTC.

J is TRBJ1-5 and V is TRBV5-6; no firm D call. Germline V gene sequence: CDR1 SGHDT, CDR2 YYEEEE. The CDR3 has 14 residues. V gave up 0 bases and J gave up 11 bases, with 15 bases separating them. The CDR3 loop reads CASSLVGQVEAQHF. In DNA, the CDR3 is TGTGCCAGCAGCTTGGTTGGGCAGGTTGAAGCCCAGCATTTT.

The CDR3 protein is CATVVGSGYTF. CDR3 DNA sequence: TGTGCCACCGTGGTGGGCTCTGGCTACACCTTC. This chain links TRBV7-2 with TRBJ1-2; no firm D call. The CDR3 sequence is 11 residues long. The V end was cut by 10 bases, the J end by 7 bases, with 13 bases between. The germline V gene encodes CDR1 SGHTA and CDR2 FQGNSA.

The rearrangement joins TRBV28 to TRBJ2-5, with 7 bases matching TRBD2. Germline loops: CDR1 MDHEN, CDR2 SYDVKM. V was pared by 8 bases and J by 4 bases, with 7 bases of the junction left unmatched. CDR3 size: 13 residues. As DNA, the CDR3 is TGTGCCAGCCTTAGCCCGGGAGGAGAGACCCAGTACTTC. Amino acids: CASLSPGGETQYF.

V is TRBV11-3 and J is TRBJ1-3, with D possibly TRBD1 on 6 matching bases. The V end was cut by 0 bases, the J end by 0 bases, with 12 bases between. Per the germline V gene, CDR1 is SGHNT and CDR2 is YENEEA. The CDR3 contains 17 residues. The CDR3: CASSLDGGQSSGNTIYF. CDR3 sequence (DNA): TGTGCCAGCAGCTTAGACGGCGGACAGTCCTCTGGAAACACCATATATTTT.

This clone was found a few times. The genes are TRBV28 and TRBJ2-1; TRBD2 is a possible D gene (6 bases). V gave up 7 bases and J gave up 6 bases, with 19 bases separating them. The CDR3 extends over 15 amino acids. The germline V gene has CDR1 MDHEN and CDR2 SYDVKM. The CDR3 spells CASTIPPAGRNEQFF. The CDR3 coding sequence is TGTGCCAGCACTATCCCCCCAGCGGGCCGCAATGAGCAGTTCTTC.

The rearrangement links TRBV28 to TRBJ2-1; D remains ambiguous. The length of the CDR3 is 12 residues. Germline values: CDR1 MDHEN, CDR2 SYDVKM. V lost 10 bases, J lost 0 bases, and 7 bases lay in between. In nucleotides, the CDR3 is TGTGCCATCGAGAGCTCCTACAATGAGCAGTTCTTC. Its protein is CAIESSYNEQFF.

The chain links TRBV30 to TRBJ2-4, with a possible D match to TRBD2 (7 bases). The CDR3 consists of 16 residues. The V end lost 0 bases, the J end lost 15 bases, and 27 bases lay between the germline ends. From germline, CDR1 is GTSNPN and CDR2 SVGIG (reference sequence). The CDR3 DNA reads TGTGCCTGGAGTGTGGATCCGCGGGGGCCAAGGGGTGTTCGGTACTTC. Protein: CAWSVDPRGPRGVRYF.

This sequence joins TRBV6-6 and TRBJ1-1, with 8 bases lining up with TRBD1. Trimming took 4 bases from V and 1 from J; bases not matched to a gene: 5. Per germline, CDR1 MNHNY and CDR2 SVGAGI (reference sequence). The CDR3 is made up of 15 amino acids. CDR3 sequence: CASSSTDRGNTEAFF. CDR3 in DNA: TGTGCCAGCAGTTCGACTGACAGGGGGAACACTGAAGCTTTCTTT.

The CDR3 spells CASSPRTSRHEQFF. The CDR3 DNA reads as TGTGCCAGCAGCCCACGGACTAGTAGGCATGAGCAGTTCTTC. This chain connects TRBV28 to TRBJ2-1, with 7 bases identical to TRBD2. CDR3 length equals 14 residues. Germline loops: CDR1 MDHEN, CDR2 SYDVKM. V lost 6 bases and J lost 8; bases outside the gene matches: 10.

The rearrangement uses TRBV29-1 and TRBJ2-7; D is perhaps TRBD2 (7 bases). Germline CDR1 is SQVTM and CDR2 is ANQGSEA. Trimming shortened V by 4 bases and J by 2 bases, and 18 bases separated the two germline ends. This CDR3 region has 15 residues. The CDR3 sequence: CSVAPGGQGTYEQYF. In DNA, the CDR3 is TGCAGCGTTGCCCCCGGGGGGCAGGGTACCTACGAGCAGTACTTC.

J is TRBJ1-4 and V is TRBV27; D call uncertain. This CDR3 is 15 amino acids long. Trimming shortened V by 2 bases and J by 5 bases, and 12 bases separated the two germline ends. Germline V gene sequence: CDR1 MNHEY, CDR2 SMNVEV (reference sequence). CDR3 sequence: CASSLLGDVNEKLFF. The CDR3 DNA is TGTGCCAGCAGTTTACTGGGAGACGTGAATGAAAAACTGTTTTTT. Full variable domain (outside the CDR3, taken from reference TRBV27 and TRBJ1-4): EAQVTQNPRYLITVTGKKLTVTCSQNMNHEYMSWYRQDPGLGLRQIYYSMNVEVTDKGDVPEGYKVSRKEKRNFPLILESPSPNQTSLYFCASSLLGDVNEKLFFGSGTQLSVL.

The chain links TRBV19 to TRBJ2-3; 10 nucleotides agree with TRBD2. The CDR3 is 15 residues long. Germline V gene data show CDR1 as LNHDA and CDR2 as SQIVND (reference sequence). The J segment lost 0 bases and the V segment lost 7 bases, leaving 4 bases of the junction unmatched. CDR3 sequence: CASTILAGSTDTQYF. The CDR3 DNA reads as TGTGCCAGTACCATACTAGCGGGAAGCACAGATACGCAGTATTTT.

The CDR3 nucleotides read TGCGCCAGCAGCCAAGATGACCGACGGGGGGCAGGAGGCTACACCTTC. This sequence encodes CASSQDDRRGAGGYTF. The rearrangement joins TRBV4-3 to TRBJ1-2, with TRBD1 as a possible D gene (6 bases). The germline V and J ends were trimmed by 0 bases and 8 bases, with 19 bases remaining between them. Germline lookup yields CDR1 LGHNA and CDR2 YSLEER. CDR3 size: 16 residues.

This sequence joins TRBV28 and TRBJ2-5; 8 nucleotides match TRBD2. Germline CDR1 is MDHEN and CDR2 is SYDVKM. V shed 4 bases, J shed 4 bases, and the junction held 8 bases outside the gene matches. This CDR3 spans 15 amino acids. CDR3 protein: CASSSGTRVGETQYF. CDR3 sequence (DNA): TGTGCCAGCAGTTCCGGGACTAGGGTGGGAGAGACCCAGTACTTC.

The rearrangement joins TRBV29-1 to TRBJ2-1, with 11 bases identical to TRBD2. Germline values: CDR1 SQVTM, CDR2 ANQGSEA. With 0 bases clipped from V and 8 bases from J, the junction kept 12 bases outside the gene matches. The CDR3 runs to 17 residues. The CDR3 bases are TGCAGCGTTGAAGATCCTACGACTAGCGGGAAGGACGATGAGCAGTTCTTC. This sequence encodes CSVEDPTTSGKDDEQFF.

The chain carries TRBV5-1 and TRBJ2-5, with TRBD1 matching over 8 bases. V gave up 0 bases and J gave up 2 bases; unmatched junction bases: 6. Looked up from germline, CDR1 is SGHRS and CDR2 is YFSETQ. The CDR3 runs to 16 residues. The CDR3 coding sequence is TGCGCCAGCAGCTTGGCAGGGGGCGCCCGGCAAGAGACCCAGTACTTC. It yields the protein CASSLAGGARQETQYF.

The chain has TRBV12-3 or TRBV12-4 and TRBJ1-5, with 8 bases fitting TRBD1. The CDR3 extends over 13 amino acids. The ends lost 6 bases at V and 6 bases at J; junction bases unmatched: 4. CDR3 loop: CASRGTGSQPQHF. The CDR3 DNA reads TGTGCCAGCAGGGGGACAGGTAGTCAGCCCCAGCATTTT.

This clone appeared a few times. The rearrangement joins TRBV5-1 to TRBJ2-1, with D perhaps matching TRBD2 (6 bases). V shed 0 bases and J shed 6 bases, with 16 bases lying between them. The germline gives CDR1 SGHRS, CDR2 YFSETQ. This CDR3 is built from 16 residues. DNA of the CDR3: TGCGCCAGCAGCTTGGTGGGGCTCCGGGAGATCAATGAGCAGTTCTTC. Protein sequence: CASSLVGLREINEQFF. Looking up the rest from reference TRBV5-1 and TRBJ2-1 gives the full variable domain: KAGVTQTPRYLIKTRGQQVTLSCSPISGHRSVSWYQQTPGQGLQFLFEYFSETQRNKGNFPGRFSGRQFSNSRSEMNVSTLELGDSALYLCASSLVGLREINEQFFGPGTRLTVL.

The rearrangement links TRBV7-2 to TRBJ2-5, with D possibly being TRBD1 (5 bases). This CDR3 has 14 residues. Trimming shortened V by 7 bases and J by 4 bases, and 16 bases separated the two germline ends. The germline gives CDR1 SGHTA, CDR2 FQGNSA. CDR3 region: CASTPRAQGETQYF. CDR3 sequence (DNA): TGTGCCAGCACCCCACGGGCGCAGGGAGAGACCCAGTACTTC. Using reference TRBV7-2 and TRBJ2-5 for the parts outside the CDR3, the full variable domain is GAGVSQSPSNKVTEKGKDVELRCDPISGHTALYWYRQSLGQGLEFLIYFQGNSAPDKSGLPSDRFSAERTGGSVSTLTIQRTQQEDSAVYLCASTPRAQGETQYFGPGTRLLVL.

This chain links TRBV5-1 with TRBJ2-2; TRBD2 might be the D (6 bases). Germline lookup yields CDR1 SGHRS and CDR2 YFSETQ. With 2 bases removed from V and 1 base from J, the gap between germline ends came to 12 bases. The CDR3 covers 16 residues. CDR3 bases: TGCGCCAGCAGCTTTCGACTAGGAGGGAACACCGGGGAGCTGTTTTTT. Encoded protein: CASSFRLGGNTGELFF.

V is TRBV24-1 and J is TRBJ2-7; tentatively, D is TRBD1 (6 bases). Germline assignment: CDR1 KGHDR and CDR2 SFDVKD. The V end lost 10 bases, the J end lost 0 bases, and 12 bases lay between the germline ends. The CDR3 runs to 13 residues. The CDR3 region is CATQGDTSYEQYF. Here the CDR3 DNA reads TGTGCCACGCAAGGGGACACCTCCTACGAGCAGTACTTC.

This chain uses TRBV28 with TRBJ2-7; TRBD1 matches 11 bases. CDR1 is MDHEN, CDR2 SYDVKM, per germline. The V and J ends lost 2 bases and 4 bases, in that order; junction bases with no gene match: 7. The CDR3 runs to 16 residues. The CDR3 sequence is CASSLTRTGGRYEQYF. The DNA for the CDR3 is TGTGCCAGCAGTTTAACCCGGACAGGGGGCCGTTACGAGCAGTACTTC.

With respect to this clone: The junction departs from germline at one end; a sequencing error may be responsible. This chain joins TRBV28 and TRBJ2-2; weak D call: TRBD2 (5 bases). The germline gives CDR1 MDHEN, CDR2 SYDVKM. CDR3 size: 13 residues. The CDR3 region has the DNA TGTGCCAGCAGTCTTGACCTCACCGGGGAACTGTTTTTT. Protein product: CASSLDLTGELFF.

The chain couples TRBV11-2 to TRBJ2-1; weak D call: TRBD2 (6 bases). The V gene's germline CDR1 is SGHAT and CDR2 FQNNGV. Trimming left V 1 base short and J 8 bases short, with 18 bases between. The CDR3 is made up of 16 amino acids. CDR3 DNA sequence: TGTGCCAGCAGCTTAGGCGGTGGAGGGGTTGGGGATGAGCAGTTCTTC. Translated, it gives CASSLGGGGVGDEQFF.

The chain recombines TRBV19 with TRBJ2-1; 7 positions match TRBD2. CDR3 length: 13 residues. The germline V gene encodes CDR1 LNHDA and CDR2 SQIVND (reference sequence). The V gene end was trimmed by 3 bases and the J gene end by 13 bases; junction bases not matched to a gene: 9. CDR3 nucleotides: TGTGCCAGTAGTATTCGGCGGGAGATGGATCAGTTCTTC. Translated: CASSIRREMDQFF.

Comments on this clone: Other DNA sequences in the same sample also yield this CDR3. The chain carries TRBV5-1 and TRBJ2-3; 8 positions match TRBD1. Germline-derived CDR1 and CDR2 are SGHRS and YFSETQ. This CDR3 contains 15 residues. The V segment lost 0 bases and the J segment 2 bases; nucleotides outside the gene matches: 2. The CDR3 DNA reads TGCGCCAGCAGCTTGGAGCAGGGGGCCACAGATACGCAGTATTTT. It encodes CASSLEQGATDTQYF.